The 22 T cell receptor beta chains below all came from one sample that was sequenced in a study of OX40 agonist ivuxolimab in advanced cancers. The assay was immunoSEQ multiplex PCR, and TCRdb's table has in-frame clones only and misses some. The table records 65,000 to 80,000 clones, roughly 90% of them present only once. Sequencing used CD4+ or CD8+ T cells sorted from blood, obtained in a trial of the OX40 agonist ivuxolimab. Receptors were obtained from an adult with an advanced solid tumor such as melanoma, head and neck, liver or kidney cancer.

This rearrangement joins TRBV28 to TRBJ2-7; TRBD2 agrees at 9 bases. The CDR3 is made up of 17 amino acids. Trimming at V came to 4 bases and at J to 2 bases, leaving 12 bases not matched to a gene. Germline V gene sequence: CDR1 MDHEN, CDR2 SYDVKM. The CDR3 loop reads CASSSTGAAGGTYEQYF. CDR3 DNA: TGTGCCAGCAGTTCCACCGGGGCGGCGGGAGGGACCTACGAGCAGTACTTC.

The rearrangement links TRBV10-1 to TRBJ2-1, with D perhaps being TRBD1 or TRBD2 (6 bases each). The CDR3 spans 16 residues. V was cut by 8 bases and J by 0 bases, with 17 bases left in between. Germline V CDR1 and CDR2: WNHNN, SYGVQD (reference sequence). The CDR3 loop reads CASSGARTSSYNEQFF. CDR3 bases: TGCGCCAGCTCGGGGGCTAGGACCAGCTCCTACAATGAGCAGTTCTTC.

CDR3 loop: CASNRAVQETQYF. Here the CDR3 DNA reads TGTGCCAGCAATAGGGCAGTTCAAGAGACCCAGTACTTC. The V call is TRBV2, the J call TRBJ2-5; D unclear. The CDR3 runs 13 residues. Looked up from germline, CDR1 is SNHLY and CDR2 is FYNNEI. Trimming shortened V by 7 bases and J by 2 bases, and 11 bases separated the two germline ends.

The genes are TRBV18 and TRBJ2-1; D not certain. This CDR3 has 17 residues. Germline-derived CDR1 and CDR2 are KGHSH and LQKENI. The V end lost 6 bases, the J end lost 0 bases, and 18 bases lay between the germline ends. The CDR3 DNA reads TGTGCCAGCTCCTCCGCCGCACAAGTCGTCTCCTACAATGAGCAGTTCTTC. It specifies CASSSAAQVVSYNEQFF.

The CDR3, as DNA: TGTGCCAGCAACCTAAGACCGGGGCCACCTTACGAGCAGTACTTC. Translated: CASNLRPGPPYEQYF. This chain joins TRBV6-5 and TRBJ2-7, with D perhaps given as TRBD1 or TRBD2 (5 bases each). The CDR3 has 15 amino acids. V lost 7 bases, J lost 4 bases, and 20 bases lay in between. The germline V gene encodes CDR1 MNHEY and CDR2 SVGAGI.

V gene TRBV15 combines with J gene TRBJ2-3; 8 bases line up with TRBD2. V was pared by 1 base and J by 6 bases, with 21 bases of the junction left unmatched. The CDR3 has 20 amino acids. Germline V gene sequence: CDR1 LNHNV, CDR2 YYDKDF (reference sequence). The CDR3 DNA reads as TGTGCCACCAGCAGAGGAGAGATACTAGAGTGGCGGGAGGCCCGGGATACGCAGTATTTT. Its translation: CATSRGEILEWREARDTQYF.

This chain connects TRBV6-4 to TRBJ1-4; 7 bases agree with TRBD1. This CDR3 region has 15 residues. V lost 3 bases and J lost 3; bases outside the gene matches: 4. Looked up from germline, CDR1 is MRHNA and CDR2 is SNTAGT. CDR3 nucleotides: TGTGCCAGCAGTGAACAGGGGACAGCTAATGAAAAACTGTTTTTT. The encoded protein is CASSEQGTANEKLFF.

The CDR3: CASSPYGSSYNEQFF. CDR3 DNA sequence: TGTGCCAGCTCACCGTACGGTAGCTCCTACAATGAGCAGTTCTTC. V gene TRBV18 combines with J gene TRBJ2-1; no clear D. Germline V gene sequence: CDR1 KGHSH, CDR2 LQKENI. Trimming took 3 bases from V and 0 from J, leaving 9 bases between them. This CDR3 comprises 15 residues.

The chain combines TRBV19 with TRBJ2-2; 10 bases agree with TRBD1. Unmatched junction bases numbered 11, after V lost 5 bases and J lost 5 bases. Germline V gene data show CDR1 as LNHDA and CDR2 as SQIVND (reference sequence). The CDR3 totals 17 residues. CDR3 DNA sequence: TGTGCCAGTAGTCTCCTAAGCGGGACAGGGGCGACCGGGGAGCTGTTTTTT. Protein: CASSLLSGTGATGELFF. The full variable domain, with the rest looked up from reference TRBV19 and TRBJ2-2, is DGGITQSPKYLFRKEGQNVTLSCEQNLNHDAMYWYRQDPGQGLRLIYYSQIVNDFQKGDIAEGYSVSREKKESFPLTVTSAQKNPTAFYLCASSLLSGTGATGELFFGEGSRLTVL.

The rearrangement uses TRBV5-1 and TRBJ2-7; TRBD2 aligns across 10 bases. The J call may be in error: the DNA end matches TRBJ2-5 better. The CDR3 runs to 14 residues. CDR1 and CDR2 (germline): SGHRS, YFSETQ. The CDR3 region has the DNA TGCGCCAGCGTGGCTAGCGGGAGTCGGCAGACCCAGTACTTC. This sequence encodes CASVASGSRQTQYF.

This clone was seen just once. The chain uses TRBV10-3 and TRBJ1-4; D not certain. CDR1 ENHRY and CDR2 SYGVKD come from the germline V gene. The CDR3 totals 13 residues. V lost 4 bases and J 5 bases, leaving 8 bases between the germline ends. The CDR3 protein is CAISVSENEKLFF. CDR3 bases: TGTGCCATCAGTGTGTCCGAAAATGAAAAACTGTTTTTT.

The chain joins TRBV5-5 to TRBJ2-7; 14 positions match TRBD2. The CDR3 runs to 15 residues. Germline V lookup: CDR1 SGHKS, CDR2 YYEKEE (reference sequence). J lost 6 bases, V lost 4 bases, and 6 bases had no gene match. CDR3 residues: CASSGLAGGTGEQYF. Here the CDR3 DNA reads TGTGCCAGCAGCGGACTAGCGGGAGGTACGGGCGAGCAGTACTTC.

The chain links TRBV19 to TRBJ1-2, with TRBD1 matching 8 bases. Germline-derived CDR1 and CDR2 are LNHDA and SQIVND (reference sequence). The CDR3 loop spans 17 amino acids. The trim removed 6 bases at V and 7 bases at J, leaving 19 bases unmatched. CDR3 bases: TGTGCCAGTAGAAATTTTGCGGCAGGGGGCTTTCTGGCTGGCTACACCTTC. Protein: CASRNFAAGGFLAGYTF.

The rearrangement uses TRBV5-4 and TRBJ2-7; 10 bases map to TRBD1. V was pared by 4 bases and J by 5 bases, with 12 bases of the junction left unmatched. The CDR3 consists of 16 residues. The germline V gene encodes CDR1 SGHNT and CDR2 YYREEE (reference sequence). The CDR3, as DNA: TGTGCCAGCAGCCCCGGAGGGGACAGGGGTGCGCACGAGCAGTACTTC. The encoded protein is CASSPGGDRGAHEQYF.

The chain combines TRBV7-9 with TRBJ2-5; 10 nucleotides align to TRBD2. The CDR3 loop spans 14 amino acids. In germline, CDR1 is SEHNR, CDR2 FQNEAQ (reference sequence). V lost 8 bases to trimming and J lost 5 bases; unmatched junction nucleotides: 8. Here the CDR3 reads CASGASGRGETQYF. The CDR3 bases are TGTGCCAGCGGCGCTAGCGGGAGAGGGGAGACCCAGTACTTC.

The V call is TRBV7-9, the J call TRBJ2-3, with 9 bases matching TRBD1. V was pared by 6 bases and J by 6 bases, with 10 bases of the junction left unmatched. The CDR3 runs 15 residues. In germline, CDR1 is SEHNR, CDR2 FQNEAQ (reference sequence). The CDR3 sequence: CASRRSGTGSDTQYF. The CDR3 nucleotides are TGTGCCAGCAGAAGATCCGGGACAGGGAGTGATACGCAGTATTTT.

The chain recombines TRBV7-9 with TRBJ2-7, with a weak D call TRBD1 (6 bases). Germline V lookup: CDR1 SEHNR, CDR2 FQNEAQ (reference sequence). The CDR3 totals 15 residues. Trimming shortened V by 5 bases and J by 2 bases, and 16 bases separated the two germline ends. CDR3 sequence reads: CASSPAGTRTYEQYF. The CDR3 region has the DNA TGTGCCAGCAGCCCGGCCGGGACAAGGACCTACGAGCAGTACTTC.

The rearrangement joins TRBV6-6 to TRBJ1-4; D unclear. V was clipped by 6 bases and J by 5 bases, with 10 bases between them. Looked up from germline, CDR1 is MNHNY and CDR2 is SVGAGI (reference sequence). The CDR3 runs to 13 residues. CDR3: CASRVGSNEKLFF. In nucleotides, the CDR3 is TGTGCCAGCAGGGTGGGTTCCAATGAAAAACTGTTTTTT.

The sample holds one count of this clone. The chain joins TRBV6-1 to TRBJ2-3; D gene ambiguous. V lost 1 base and J 0 bases, leaving 11 bases between the germline ends. Germline CDR1 and CDR2: MNHNS and SASEGT. CDR3 length: 16 residues. CDR3 coding DNA: TGTGCCAGCAGTGAAGATAAGTGGTCTAGCACAGATACGCAGTATTTT. The encoded protein is CASSEDKWSSTDTQYF.

V and J are TRBV5-1 and TRBJ2-3; a possible D gene is TRBD1 (5 bases). V was cut by 1 base and J by 4 bases, with 19 bases left in between. The CDR3 loop spans 17 amino acids. CDR1 and CDR2 from the germline V gene are SGHRS and YFSETQ. CDR3 in amino acids: CASSLNHRGSFSDTQYF. The CDR3 nucleotides are TGCGCCAGCAGCTTGAATCATAGGGGATCATTCTCAGATACGCAGTATTTT.

This clone occurred a few times. The gene calls are TRBV6-4 and TRBJ2-1; TRBD2 aligns across 7 bases. The CDR3 sequence is 15 residues long. CDR1 is MRHNA, CDR2 SNTAGT, per germline. V shed 8 bases, J shed 6 bases, and the junction held 13 bases outside the gene matches. Here the CDR3 reads CASWNGTTVINEQFF. In DNA form, the CDR3 reads TGTGCCAGCTGGAACGGGACTACCGTTATCAATGAGCAGTTCTTC.

The chain links TRBV25-1 to TRBJ1-3; D is uncertain. This CDR3 contains 13 residues. Trimming removed 2 bases at V and 4 bases at J, with 6 bases between. Germline CDR1 and CDR2: MGHDK and SYGVNS. The CDR3 sequence is CASSEPGGNTIYF. Here the CDR3 DNA reads TGTGCCAGCAGTGAACCCGGGGGAAACACCATATATTTT.